What follows are 12 T cell receptor beta chains derived from one specimen sequenced in a study of blood T cell repertoires in COVID-19. Sequencing used immunoSEQ multiplex PCR; TCRdb keeps in-frame clones, though not all of them. The sample lists 98,000 or so clones; approximately 86% were seen once. The sequenced sample was peripheral blood. Receptors originate from a woman aged 55-69 years in a cohort sampled during active or convalescent COVID-19.

V gene TRBV19 combines with J gene TRBJ2-3, with 8 bases that match TRBD1. Germline V gene lookup returns CDR1 LNHDA and CDR2 SQIVND (reference sequence). The CDR3 runs to 16 residues. V gave up 4 bases and J gave up 2 bases; unmatched junction bases: 8. CDR3 sequence reads: CASSTNGQGDTDTQYF. CDR3 DNA: TGTGCCAGTAGTACAAACGGACAGGGCGACACAGATACGCAGTATTTT. Variable domain in full (rest from reference TRBV19 and TRBJ2-3): DGGITQSPKYLFRKEGQNVTLSCEQNLNHDAMYWYRQDPGQGLRLIYYSQIVNDFQKGDIAEGYSVSREKKESFPLTVTSAQKNPTAFYLCASSTNGQGDTDTQYFGPGTRLTVL.

The genes are TRBV10-3 and TRBJ1-4, with D possibly being TRBD1 (6 bases). The length of the CDR3 is 14 residues. Trimming removed 2 bases at V and 2 bases at J, with 6 bases between. Germline V gene data show CDR1 as ENHRY and CDR2 as SYGVKD. Here the CDR3 DNA reads TGTGCCATCAGTGAGGGACAGACTAATGAAAAACTGTTTTTT. It encodes CAISEGQTNEKLFF.

This clone occurred a few times. The J gene is TRBJ2-7, the V gene TRBV19; D might be TRBD2 (6 bases). The CDR3 is 16 amino acids. V lost 11 bases and J lost 0, with 23 bases in between. Germline loops: CDR1 LNHDA, CDR2 SQIVND (reference sequence). CDR3 bases: TGTGCCGGTTTGAGGGGCGGCGGGGTTAGCTCCTACGAGCAGTACTTC. Translation gives CAGLRGGGVSSYEQYF.

The V and J genes are TRBV3-1 (or the pseudogene TRBV3-2) and TRBJ2-4, with 14 bases fitting TRBD2. The CDR3 extends over 15 amino acids. Germline V gene sequence: CDR1 LGHDT, CDR2 YNNKEL (reference sequence). The trim removed 7 bases at V and 6 bases at J, leaving 5 bases unmatched. The CDR3 reads CASTGLAGGVNIQYF. CDR3 DNA sequence: TGTGCCAGCACCGGACTAGCGGGAGGAGTAAACATTCAGTACTTC.

The V call is TRBV20-1, the J call TRBJ2-7; D is undetermined. CDR3 length: 11 amino acids. Germline values: CDR1 DFQATT, CDR2 SNEGSKA (reference sequence). The germline V and J ends were trimmed by 5 bases and 6 bases, with 11 bases remaining between them. CDR3 nucleotides: TGCAGTGCTGTTCTACAGACCGAGCAGTACTTC. Translated, it gives CSAVLQTEQYF.

The chain recombines TRBV19 with TRBJ1-5; 7 nucleotides line up with TRBD1. The CDR3 totals 18 residues. The germline V gene has CDR1 LNHDA and CDR2 SQIVND (reference sequence). The trim removed 6 bases at V and 3 bases at J, leaving 17 bases unmatched. CDR3 DNA: TGTGCCAGTAGCCCTCCTTCCCGGACAGGCAATTTCAATCAGCCCCAGCATTTT. It encodes CASSPPSRTGNFNQPQHF.

The chain joins TRBV3-1 (or the pseudogene TRBV3-2) to TRBJ2-5; possibly TRBD1 for D (6 bases). The CDR3 runs 13 residues. Germline V gene data show CDR1 as LGHDT and CDR2 as YNNKEL (reference sequence). V gave up 8 bases and J gave up 2 bases, with 12 bases separating them. The CDR3 loop is CASSQGMQETQYF. CDR3 coding DNA: TGTGCCAGCTCCCAGGGGATGCAAGAGACCCAGTACTTC.

V usage is TRBV25-1 and J usage is TRBJ1-2; D call uncertain. V was shortened by 3 bases and J by 4 bases, with 15 bases between the two germline ends. Germline CDR1 reads MGHDK; CDR2 reads SYGVNS. The CDR3 runs to 15 residues. For the CDR3, the DNA is TGTGCCAGCAGTGACTACGGAGGCCTCCCCTATGGCTACACCTTC. This codes for CASSDYGGLPYGYTF.

The chain uses TRBV3-1 (or the pseudogene TRBV3-2) and TRBJ2-7; a weak D match, TRBD2 (6 bases). The CDR3 totals 13 residues. Trimming cost V 5 bases and J 2 bases, with 10 bases left between them. CDR1 and CDR2 from the germline V gene are LGHDT and YNNKEL (reference sequence). The chain's CDR3 is CASSLRGPYEQYF. The CDR3 DNA follows: TGTGCCAGCAGCTTGCGGGGCCCCTACGAGCAGTACTTC.

Notes on this clone: This sample also contains other DNA sequences that code for the same CDR3. This chain joins TRBV2 and TRBJ2-7; 8 bases align to TRBD2. V lost 3 bases and J lost 3; bases outside the gene matches: 28. Per the germline V gene, CDR1 is SNHLY and CDR2 is FYNNEI. The CDR3 length is 22 residues. The CDR3 DNA sequence: TGTGCCAGCAGTGAGGGGCGGGGCAGGGGAATCACGATAGCGGGGCTTTTCTACGAGCAGTACTTC. This sequence encodes CASSEGRGRGITIAGLFYEQYF.

The chain combines TRBV4-1 with TRBJ2-3; 12 bases agree with TRBD2. V lost 2 bases and J lost 5; bases outside the gene matches: 8. CDR1 and CDR2 (germline): MGHRA, YSYEKL. The CDR3 runs to 17 residues. In nucleotides, the CDR3 is TGCGCCAGCAGCCAACCGACTAGCGGGAGTGTTAGAGATACGCAGTATTTT. Residues: CASSQPTSGSVRDTQYF.

This chain links TRBV25-1 with TRBJ1-4; TRBD1 matches at 8 bases. This CDR3 region has 17 residues. The V and J ends lost 4 bases and 0 bases, in that order; junction bases with no gene match: 7. Germline V lookup: CDR1 MGHDK, CDR2 SYGVNS. CDR3 sequence reads: CASSVWTGPTTNEKLFF. The CDR3 DNA sequence: TGTGCCAGCAGTGTATGGACAGGGCCGACAACTAATGAAAAACTGTTTTTT.